The 13 T cell receptor beta chains given below trace back to one sample, sequenced in a study of blood T cell repertoires in COVID-19 (dated by TCRdb to 2018 to 2021). Library preparation was by the immunoSEQ multiplex PCR assay. The source is immuneACCESS, and TCRdb retained only in-frame sequences with V and J called. Part of the clones is not carried over; for the studies checked, unresolved V genes explain less than half of this, and the remainder is unexplained. This sample has fewer than 400,000 clones in its table, and about nine tenths of those were observed once. The leading ten clones occupy about 2% of the sample. Sequencing input: peripheral blood. The receptor set was obtained from a woman aged 25 to 45 with COVID-19, enrolled during active disease.

This clone was observed a handful of times. The chain links TRBV11-2 to TRBJ1-3; the match to TRBD1 covers 10 bases. The CDR3 contains 17 residues. CDR1 and CDR2 from the germline V gene are SGHAT and FQNNGV. V lost 2 bases and J lost 3; bases outside the gene matches: 7. CDR3 bases: TGTGCCAGCAGCTTATTGCTGGGACAGGGGTTTGGAAACACCATATATTTT. This codes for CASSLLLGQGFGNTIYF.

With respect to this clone: Relative to the germline gene, one junction end is altered; a read error may explain this. The chain employs TRBV9 and TRBJ1-1, with D hard to call. Germline CDR1 and CDR2: SGDLS and YYNGEE. The CDR3 sequence is 9 residues long. CDR3 in DNA: TGTGCCAGCAGCCCTGAGGCTTTCTTT. This codes for CASSPEAFF.

Turning to this clone: Other DNA sequences in this sample translate to the same CDR3. This chain connects TRBV4-1 to TRBJ1-2; tentative D call: TRBD1 (5 bases). Between the trimmed V and J ends, which lost 1 base and 6 bases, there was a span of 12 bases. The V gene's germline CDR1 is MGHRA and CDR2 YSYEKL. The CDR3 is made up of 14 amino acids. CDR3 DNA: TGCGCCAGCAGCCAAGTGGGGCGGGGCGATGGCTACACCTTC. Translated: CASSQVGRGDGYTF.

The chain links TRBV10-1 to TRBJ2-7, with TRBD1 matching 9 bases. The CDR3 has 14 amino acids. The ends lost 9 bases at V and 2 bases at J; junction bases unmatched: 8. Germline V gene lookup returns CDR1 WNHNN and CDR2 SYGVQD (reference sequence). DNA of the CDR3: TGCGCCAGTAGGGAGGGACAGGGCACCTACGAGCAGTACTTC. Translated, it gives CASREGQGTYEQYF.

The chain joins TRBV11-3 to TRBJ2-7; tentatively, D is TRBD1 (6 bases). V lost 0 bases and J 0 bases, leaving 9 bases between the germline ends. Germline V gene lookup returns CDR1 SGHNT and CDR2 YENEEA. This CDR3 has 15 amino acids. The DNA of the CDR3 is TGTGCCAGCAGCTTAGAATGGGACACCTCCTACGAGCAGTACTTC. Its translation is CASSLEWDTSYEQYF.

This chain links TRBV10-3 with TRBJ2-3; maybe TRBD2 (5 bases). V was trimmed by 11 bases and J by 4 bases, leaving 22 bases between them. This CDR3 comprises 15 residues. CDR1 and CDR2 from the germline V gene are ENHRY and SYGVKD. The CDR3 DNA reads TGTGCCGCCGCCGGGCTAGCTCAAGGTGCAGATACGCAGTATTTT. Amino acids: CAAAGLAQGADTQYF.

The rearrangement links TRBV7-2 to TRBJ1-3, with D perhaps TRBD1 (6 bases). The CDR3 runs 13 residues. The ends were cut back, 5 bases at V and 2 bases at J, with 7 bases in the middle. Germline values: CDR1 SGHTA, CDR2 FQGNSA. DNA of the CDR3: TGTGCCAGCAGCGACAGGCCTGGAAACACCATATATTTT. This codes for CASSDRPGNTIYF.

The rearrangement joins TRBV7-8 to TRBJ2-7; possibly TRBD1 for D (5 bases). Germline V gene data show CDR1 as SGHVS and CDR2 as FQNEAQ. The CDR3 has 14 residues. V lost 3 bases to trimming and J lost 4 bases, with 13 bases between them. The CDR3 region is CASSLTANLYEQYF. The CDR3, as DNA: TGTGCCAGCAGCTTGACAGCTAACCTTTACGAGCAGTACTTC.

The chain employs TRBV3-1 (or the pseudogene TRBV3-2) and TRBJ2-3; D is uncertain. Germline lookup yields CDR1 LGHDT and CDR2 YNNKEL (reference sequence). Trimming removed 7 bases at V and 2 bases at J, with 13 bases between. There are 14 residues in the CDR3. The CDR3 region has the DNA TGTGCCAGCAAACAACATACCGACACAGATACGCAGTATTTT. It yields the protein CASKQHTDTDTQYF.

V and J are TRBV5-1 and TRBJ1-6; D remains ambiguous. CDR3 length equals 15 residues. The V gene lost 0 bases and the J gene lost 4 bases, with 8 bases spanning the gap. Germline V gene sequence: CDR1 SGHRS, CDR2 YFSETQ. The CDR3 region has the DNA TGCGCCAGCAGCTTGGCCCAGGATTATAATTCACCCCTCCACTTT. Translating gives CASSLAQDYNSPLHF.

This sequence joins TRBV21-1 and TRBJ1-4. TRBV21-1 represents a pseudogene. The CDR3 length is 14 residues. The DNA for the CDR3 is TGTGCCAGCAGCAAATTTCTTTTTGAGGAAAAACTGTTTTTT. It is translated as CASSKFLFEEKLFF.

The CDR3 nucleotides are TGTGCCAGCAGCCAGCCCCCGGAGAGGGGGCAAGAGACCCAGTACTTC. This gives the protein CASSQPPERGQETQYF. The V and J genes are TRBV3-1 (or the pseudogene TRBV3-2) and TRBJ2-5, with a weak D call TRBD1 (6 bases). Germline V gene sequence: CDR1 LGHDT, CDR2 YNNKEL (reference sequence). The CDR3 extends over 16 amino acids. Trimming stripped 3 bases from V and 2 bases from J, with 16 bases between.

V is TRBV7-6 and J is TRBJ2-2; 7 nucleotides match TRBD2. Germline-derived CDR1 and CDR2 are SGHVS and FNYEAQ. The CDR3 runs to 16 residues. Trimming at V came to 8 bases and at J to 4 bases, leaving 13 bases not matched to a gene. This chain's CDR3 is CASLSGRMQATGELFF. The CDR3 DNA reads TGTGCCAGCCTATCCGGGAGGATGCAAGCCACCGGGGAGCTGTTTTTT.